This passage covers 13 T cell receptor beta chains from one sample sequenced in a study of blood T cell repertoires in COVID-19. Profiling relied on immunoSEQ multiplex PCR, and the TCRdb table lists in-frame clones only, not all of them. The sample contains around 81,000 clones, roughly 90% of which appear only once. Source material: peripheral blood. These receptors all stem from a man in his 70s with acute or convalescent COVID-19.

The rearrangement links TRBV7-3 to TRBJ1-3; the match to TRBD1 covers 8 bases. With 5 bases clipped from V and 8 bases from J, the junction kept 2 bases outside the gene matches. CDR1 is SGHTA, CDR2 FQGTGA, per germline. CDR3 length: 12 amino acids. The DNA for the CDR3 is TGTGCCAGCAGCCCCAGGGGGCACACCATATATTTT. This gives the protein CASSPRGHTIYF.

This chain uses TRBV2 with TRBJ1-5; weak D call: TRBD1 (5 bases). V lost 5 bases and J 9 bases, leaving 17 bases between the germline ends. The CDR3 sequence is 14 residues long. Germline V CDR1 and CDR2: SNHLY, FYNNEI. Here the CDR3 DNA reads TGTGCCAGCAGTCTGACAGCCCAATCAATGCCCCAGCATTTT. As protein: CASSLTAQSMPQHF.

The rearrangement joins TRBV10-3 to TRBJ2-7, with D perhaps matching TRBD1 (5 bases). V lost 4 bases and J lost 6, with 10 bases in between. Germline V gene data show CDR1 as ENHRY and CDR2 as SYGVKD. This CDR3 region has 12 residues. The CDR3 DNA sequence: TGTGCCATCAGTGGGCCTGGGGCCGAGCAGTACTTC. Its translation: CAISGPGAEQYF.

CDR3 loop: CASSPTSGGAYEQFF. CDR3 sequence (DNA): TGTGCCAGCAGCCCCACTAGCGGGGGGGCCTATGAGCAGTTCTTC. V is TRBV25-1 and J is TRBJ2-1, with TRBD2 matching 13 bases. The CDR3 totals 15 residues. Germline CDR1 and CDR2: MGHDK and SYGVNS. With V trimmed by 6 bases and J by 8 bases, 7 bases remained unmatched.

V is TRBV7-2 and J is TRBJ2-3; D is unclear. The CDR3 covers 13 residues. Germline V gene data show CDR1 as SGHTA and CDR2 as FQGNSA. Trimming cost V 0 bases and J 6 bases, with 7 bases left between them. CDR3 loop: CASSLALPDTQYF. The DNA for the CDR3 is TGTGCCAGCAGCTTAGCCCTCCCCGATACGCAGTATTTT.

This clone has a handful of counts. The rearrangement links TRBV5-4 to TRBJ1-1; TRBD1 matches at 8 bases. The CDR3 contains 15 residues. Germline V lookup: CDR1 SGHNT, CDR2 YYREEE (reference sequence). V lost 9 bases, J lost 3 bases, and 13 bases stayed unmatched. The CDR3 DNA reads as TGTGCCACCCACAAAACCCAGGGGGCTGACACTGAAGCTTTCTTT. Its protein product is CATHKTQGADTEAFF. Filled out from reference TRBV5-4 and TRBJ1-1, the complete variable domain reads ETGVTQSPTHLIKTRGQQVTLRCSSQSGHNTVSWYQQALGQGPQFIFQYYREEENGRGNFPPRFSGLQFPNYSSELNVNALELDDSALYLCATHKTQGADTEAFFGQGTRLTVV.

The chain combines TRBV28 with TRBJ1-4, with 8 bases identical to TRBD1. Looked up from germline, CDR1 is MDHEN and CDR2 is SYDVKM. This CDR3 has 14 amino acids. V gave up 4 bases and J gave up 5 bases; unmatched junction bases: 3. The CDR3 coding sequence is TGTGCCAGCAGTTCTCGACAGGGGAATGAAAAACTGTTTTTT. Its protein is CASSSRQGNEKLFF.

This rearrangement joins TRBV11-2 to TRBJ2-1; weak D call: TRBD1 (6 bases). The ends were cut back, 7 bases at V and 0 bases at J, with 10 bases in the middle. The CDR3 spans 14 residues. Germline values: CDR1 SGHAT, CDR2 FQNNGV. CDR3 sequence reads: CASTLGGSYNEQFF. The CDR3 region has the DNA TGTGCCAGCACACTAGGGGGCTCCTACAATGAGCAGTTCTTC.

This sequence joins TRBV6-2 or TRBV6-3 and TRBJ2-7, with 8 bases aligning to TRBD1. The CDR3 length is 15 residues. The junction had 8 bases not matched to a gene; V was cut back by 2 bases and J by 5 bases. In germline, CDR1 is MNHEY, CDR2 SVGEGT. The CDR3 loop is CASSYPRQGFHEQYF. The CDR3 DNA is TGTGCCAGCAGTTACCCCAGACAGGGGTTCCACGAGCAGTACTTC.

The DNA for the CDR3 is TGTGCCAGTAAAAGTGGGCCTGGGGAGCTGTTTTTT. Encoded protein: CASKSGPGELFF. V is TRBV19 and J is TRBJ2-2; D ambiguous. Germline V gene lookup returns CDR1 LNHDA and CDR2 SQIVND (reference sequence). The CDR3 totals 12 residues. V gave up 7 bases and J gave up 8 bases, with 11 bases separating them. The full variable domain, its missing parts supplied by reference TRBV19 and TRBJ2-2, is DGGITQSPKYLFRKEGQNVTLSCEQNLNHDAMYWYRQDPGQGLRLIYYSQIVNDFQKGDIAEGYSVSREKKESFPLTVTSAQKNPTAFYLCASKSGPGELFFGEGSRLTVL.

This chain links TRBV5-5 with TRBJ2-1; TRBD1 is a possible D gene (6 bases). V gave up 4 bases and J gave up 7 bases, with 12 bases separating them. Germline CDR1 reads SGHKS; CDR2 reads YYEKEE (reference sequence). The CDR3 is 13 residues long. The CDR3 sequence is CASSTGPSNEQFF. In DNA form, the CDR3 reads TGTGCCAGCAGCACAGGGCCTTCGAATGAGCAGTTCTTC. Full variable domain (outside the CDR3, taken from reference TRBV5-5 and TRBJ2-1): DAGVTQSPTHLIKTRGQQVTLRCSPISGHKSVSWYQQVLGQGPQFIFQYYEKEERGRGNFPDRFSARQFPNYSSELNVNALLLGDSALYLCASSTGPSNEQFFGPGTRLTVL.

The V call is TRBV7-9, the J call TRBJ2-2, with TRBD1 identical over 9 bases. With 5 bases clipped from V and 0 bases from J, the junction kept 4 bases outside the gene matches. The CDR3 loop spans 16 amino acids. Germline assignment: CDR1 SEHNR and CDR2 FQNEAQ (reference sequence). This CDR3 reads CASSPDRGSNTGELFF. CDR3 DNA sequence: TGTGCCAGCAGCCCAGACAGGGGGTCGAACACCGGGGAGCTGTTTTTT.

CDR3: CASSYSNTGITEAFF. CDR3 coding DNA: TGTGCCAGCAGTTACTCCAATACAGGGATTACTGAAGCTTTCTTT. The rearrangement uses TRBV6-5 and TRBJ1-1; possibly TRBD1 for D (6 bases). Per the germline V gene, CDR1 is MNHEY and CDR2 is SVGAGI. The CDR3 length is 15 residues. V was cut by 0 bases and J by 5 bases, with 13 bases left in between.